This T cell receptor (beta chain) was found in a study of T-cell reconstitution after alpha-beta-depleted transplantation in children. Study conclusions and caveats: Reports say that about two months after transplant, the alpha-beta T cells came out of several hundred graft clones that had expanded. After one year, T-cell counts and TCRbeta diversity mostly came from new T cells. From surviving recipient T cells and thymic progenitors came the high day-60 TCRbeta diversity observed in some patients.

With respect to this clonotype: Its antigen is as yet unknown.

Per the germline V gene, CDR1 is SGHTA and CDR2 is FQGTGA. This CDR3 is 15 amino acids long. V gave up 10 bases and J gave up 7 bases; unmatched junction bases: 12. Preparation of the TCRbeta library was carried out with unique molecular identifiers. One entry per CDR3 protein results from TCRdb running MiXCR on the PCR reads. The repertoire holds 500,000 or so distinct CDR3 sequences, with 11% as singletons. The clonotype was recovered from a female patient aged 2-15 years who had a stem cell transplant for aplastic anemia, so the T cells may come from the graft donor. The sequencing here drew on PBMCs, mostly from graft donor cells, taken 180 days after TCRalphabeta/CD19-depleted stem cell transplant. The chain couples TRBV7-3 to TRBJ2-3; 12 bases fit TRBD2. CDR3 sequence: CAKRGETSGSYTQYF. The DNA for the CDR3 is TGTGCCAAGAGAGGAGAGACTAGCGGGAGCTATACGCAGTATTTT.